This T cell receptor beta chain comes out of a study of shared clonotypes between healthy human individuals. With V trimmed by 5 bases and J by 14 bases, 11 bases remained unmatched. The CDR3 contains 12 residues. CDR1 LNHNV and CDR2 YYDKDF come from the germline V gene (reference sequence). TCRdb's table, derived via immunoSEQ multiplex PCR, lists solely in-frame clones and lacks some. Here the sample spans millions of clones, approximately 92% being singletons. This clone has just one count. Its specificity is not known. Study-wide findings and caveats: The study found about 5% of naive CD4 clonotypes shared across four donors.

This chain uses TRBV15 with TRBJ1-2, with TRBD1 identical over 7 bases. This receptor was identified in a man between 18 and 35 years old in good health. Sequencing was carried out using naive CD4+ T cells sorted from blood. Subset given: CD45RA+ positively selected. The DNA of the CDR3 is TGTGCCACCAGCGGACGGGACAGTCCCCCTACCTTC. As protein: CATSGRDSPPTF.